The TCR beta chain described here comes from a study of cytomegalovirus exposure and HLA in healthy donors. Germline-derived CDR1 and CDR2 are SGHDT and YYEEEE. This CDR3 region has 14 residues. J gave up 8 bases and V 4 bases, and 7 bases lay outside the gene matches. A multiplex PCR was run with 60 Vbeta primers and 13 Jbeta primers. Sequencing was performed with immunoSEQ multiplex PCR; in TCRdb, only in-frame clones are kept and a portion is missing. The sample lists 150,000 to 180,000 clones, 74% seen once, with around 2.3% in the top ten. V is TRBV5-6 and J is TRBJ2-1; TRBD1 aligns across 9 bases. The sequence was collected from a man aged 30-40 years in good health and CMV-seronegative. Sequenced input: PBMCs. CDR3 DNA sequence: TGTGCCAGCAGCGCCGGGACAGGGAGTTATGAGCAGTTCTTC. Translated: CASSAGTGSYEQFF.